These 16 T cell receptor beta chains were sequenced from one sample in a study of human T cells and chemical hapten exposure (dated by TCRdb to the early 2020s). Receptor amplification or capture employed RACE. The instrument given in TCRdb is NextSeq 500. The raw public data were reprocessed by TCRdb itself: fastp quality trimming at Q25, MiXCR clonotype calling, in-frame beta chains only. For every CDR3 protein sequence, its rows merge into one entry that carries the most common genes and DNA. The sample has around 99,000 distinct CDR3 sequences on record, more than 7% of them singletons. In total, the top ten clones hold around 3% of the sample. Read against the paper, the sample's time point label means: patch test 2, 6 weeks after DPC sensitization. The meaning of the sample's treatment or condition label: therapeutic diphenylcyclopropenone sensitization with weekly scalp DPC. Sample: whole blood, taken in connection with sensitization to the hapten diphenylcyclopropenone (DPC). These receptors were taken from a woman between 40 and 50 years old with alopecia areata. Some clones in this sample may be carry-over from other donors' samples.

This clonotype was observed many times. The rearrangement uses TRBV3-1 and TRBJ1-2; the D gene is possibly TRBD1 (5 bases). CDR3 length equals 15 residues. Germline loops: CDR1 LGHDT, CDR2 YNNKEL (reference sequence). V was trimmed by 4 bases and J by 7 bases, leaving 19 bases between them. CDR3 residues: CASSPSWGREGGYTF. The CDR3 nucleotides are TGTGCCAGCAGCCCTTCCTGGGGCAGGGAAGGTGGCTACACCTTC.

This clonotype has more than one count but fewer than ten. V and J are TRBV6-1 and TRBJ1-5; 7 nucleotides line up with TRBD1. Trimming removed 3 bases from V and 5 bases from J; junction bases left unmatched: 7. The CDR3 totals 15 residues. The germline V gene has CDR1 MNHNS and CDR2 SASEGT. The CDR3 loop is CASSDLGQAYQPQHF. The DNA for the CDR3 is TGTGCCAGCAGTGACCTTGGACAGGCGTATCAGCCCCAGCATTTT.

The sample holds a few counts of this clonotype. The V call is TRBV2, the J call TRBJ2-7; D call uncertain. Germline lookup yields CDR1 SNHLY and CDR2 FYNNEI. The CDR3 is 12 residues long. V was trimmed by 11 bases and J by 5 bases, leaving 16 bases between them. In DNA form, the CDR3 reads TGTGCCTGCGAGTGGGTGAGGAACGAGCAGTACTTC. This codes for CACEWVRNEQYF.

In its sample, this clonotype was seen a few times. This chain joins TRBV2 and TRBJ1-2; 9 positions match TRBD1. Trimming took 8 bases from V and 8 from J; bases not matched to a gene: 12. Looked up from germline, CDR1 is SNHLY and CDR2 is FYNNEI. The CDR3 covers 14 residues. CDR3 residues: CASPIRDRVIGYTF. In DNA, the CDR3 is TGTGCCAGCCCTATAAGGGACAGGGTGATCGGCTACACCTTC.

This clonotype was counted at least ten times. The CDR3 DNA is TGTGCCAGCAGCCAACAGGGGCTAACTATCCGGAATGAGCAGTTCTTC. This codes for CASSQQGLTIRNEQFF. The chain couples TRBV11-2 to TRBJ2-1; 7 bases map to TRBD1. The ends lost 5 bases at V and 7 bases at J; junction bases unmatched: 14. CDR1 SGHAT and CDR2 FQNNGV come from the germline V gene. This CDR3 is 16 amino acids long.

This clonotype was observed at least ten times. The chain joins TRBV12-3 or TRBV12-4 to TRBJ2-2; 8 nucleotides align to TRBD2. The trim removed 4 bases at V and 4 bases at J, leaving 2 bases unmatched. The CDR3 is 14 residues long. The CDR3, as DNA: TGTGCCAGCAGTTCCGGGACTAGCACCGGGGAGCTGTTTTTT. Protein product: CASSSGTSTGELFF.

CDR3 protein: CASGRRGALSYNSPLHF. The CDR3 DNA follows: TGTGCCAGCGGGCGGAGGGGGGCCCTCTCCTATAATTCACCCCTCCACTTT. This rearrangement joins TRBV27 to TRBJ1-6; D possibly corresponds to TRBD1 (6 bases). Germline CDR1 and CDR2: MNHEY and SMNVEV (reference sequence). V dropped 8 bases and J dropped 0 bases, with 17 bases sitting between them. The CDR3 sequence is 17 residues long.

The CDR3 spells CARSLAMGEVGNQPQHF. In nucleotides, the CDR3 is TGTGCCAGAAGCTTGGCCATGGGGGAAGTGGGCAATCAGCCCCAGCATTTT. The V gene is TRBV5-3, the J gene TRBJ1-5; possible D gene TRBD1, 5 bases. TRBV5-3 is identified as an open reading frame with a role that is uncertain. With 0 bases removed from V and 2 bases from J, the gap between germline ends came to 15 bases. The CDR3 loop spans 17 amino acids.

This clonotype has at least ten counts. The chain couples TRBV30 to TRBJ1-1; D gene unclear. Between the trimmed V and J ends, which lost 5 bases and 2 bases, there was a span of 9 bases. Germline V gives CDR1 GTSNPN, CDR2 SVGIG (reference sequence). This CDR3 is 12 amino acids long. The CDR3 coding sequence is TGTGCCTGGGGTTCCCTCAACACTGAAGCTTTCTTT. Translating it yields CAWGSLNTEAFF.

This clonotype appeared a few times. The rearrangement joins TRBV5-6 to TRBJ1-1; D call uncertain. The CDR3 is made up of 13 amino acids. V lost 3 bases to trimming and J lost 1 base, with 7 bases between them. The germline V gene encodes CDR1 SGHDT and CDR2 YYEEEE. Written as DNA, the CDR3 is TGTGCCAGCAGCTGGACCGCGAACACTGAAGCTTTCTTT. It codes for CASSWTANTEAFF.

V is TRBV29-1 and J is TRBJ1-2; no clear D. The CDR3 has 12 residues. The V gene's germline CDR1 is SQVTM and CDR2 ANQGSEA. The V gene lost 3 bases and the J gene lost 2 bases, with 7 bases spanning the gap. CDR3 in DNA: TGCAGCGTTGAGTCCGGGAACTATGGCTACACCTTC. Encoded protein: CSVESGNYGYTF.

This clonotype was observed at least ten times. V is TRBV4-3 and J is TRBJ2-7; the match to TRBD1 covers 9 bases. CDR1 LGHNA and CDR2 YSLEER come from the germline V gene. There are 16 residues in the CDR3. The trim removed 0 bases at V and 2 bases at J, leaving 5 bases unmatched. CDR3 region: CASSQDARQGAYEQYF. Here the CDR3 DNA reads TGCGCCAGCAGCCAAGATGCCAGACAGGGGGCCTACGAGCAGTACTTC.

As for this clonotype: A much larger clone lies one base from this, so it may be a read error. The CDR3 sequence is CASSQEFRVIF. CDR3 nucleotide sequence: TGCGCCAGCAGCCAAGAGTTTAGGGTGATCTTC. V and J are TRBV4-1 and TRBJ2-1; D unresolved. This CDR3 comprises 11 residues. Germline V CDR1 and CDR2: MGHRA, YSYEKL.

This clonotype was counted only a few times. The chain uses TRBV6-6 and TRBJ2-1; D gene uncertain. Germline CDR1 and CDR2: MNHNY and SVGAGI (reference sequence). The CDR3 sequence is 14 residues long. The V and J ends lost 6 bases and 5 bases respectively, with 14 bases between them. The CDR3 bases are TGTGCCAGCAGCCATTACGTGCGGAACAATGAGCAGTTCTTC. It specifies CASSHYVRNNEQFF.

This clonotype has only a few counts. The chain has TRBV5-6 and TRBJ2-7; tentatively, D is TRBD1 or TRBD2 (5 bases each). The CDR3 runs 15 residues. Trimming took off 4 bases at V and 5 bases at J, with 19 bases between the two ends. The germline V gene has CDR1 SGHDT and CDR2 YYEEEE. This CDR3 reads CASSRIHGAGDEQYF. CDR3 bases: TGTGCCAGCAGCCGTATACACGGGGCCGGAGACGAGCAGTACTTC.

The gene calls are TRBV10-2 and TRBJ2-7; D not resolved. CDR1 and CDR2 from the germline V gene are WSHSY and SAAADI. Trimming removed 0 bases at V and 0 bases at J, with 9 bases between. The CDR3 is made up of 15 amino acids. The CDR3 nucleotides read TGCGCCAGCAGTGAGTCCGTCCGGGCCTCCTACGAGCAGTACTTC. Translation gives CASSESVRASYEQYF.